What follows describes a single T cell receptor (beta chain). Under the authors' procedure: Reference gene primer amplification gave nucleated cell count estimates. Libraries were prepared by immunoSEQ multiplex PCR; TCRdb keeps only in-frame clonotypes and omits some of them. V and J calls plus clone size are reproduced from that table; the DNA served to infer D and trimming. Of 50,000 or so clones listed, about 92% are singletons. The junction had 6 bases not matched to a gene; V was cut back by 6 bases and J by 5 bases. This CDR3 has 14 residues. Looked up from germline, CDR1 is LNHDA and CDR2 is SQIVND (reference sequence). The data originate from a study of blood T cell repertoires in COVID-19. Study background: Whether acute or convalescent, the COVID-19 samples came from the United States, Italy and Spain. The analysed material was cDNA or gDNA that came from T cells, B-cell-depleted T cells, or PBMCs.

Enrolment of Seattle patients took place during active infection, and they were followed longitudinally. Sequenced input: peripheral blood. The source is a man between 60 and 70 years old with COVID-19, enrolled during active disease. The chain carries TRBV19 and TRBJ1-4, with 7 bases fitting TRBD1. CDR3 region: CASRVQGINEKLFF. CDR3 DNA sequence: TGTGCCAGTAGGGTACAGGGGATCAATGAAAAACTGTTTTTT.